This T cell receptor (beta chain) is from a study of naive and memory T cell subsets. Study findings and constraints: In CD4 and CD8 cells, diversity dropped from naive through EMRA. Especially in CD8 cells, naive repertoires contained a few larger clonotypes, possibly CD45RA-re-expressing memory cells. There was no ground truth to check naive and memory subset results.

This clonotype was recorded many times. Its target is not known. CD4 T cells were positively selected, then CD8 T cells from the CD4-negative fraction. An equimolar mix of two oligonucleotides served as the beta constant-region primer for TRBC1 and TRBC2. The ligated cDNA underwent four PCR rounds using SP2 and nested alpha and beta constant-region primers. Ligation attached a single-stranded oligonucleotide with a 12-nucleotide UMI and the SP2 primer to the cDNA 3' end. TCRdb reprocessed the UMI-ligation and nested PCR reads via MiXCR and lists one record per CDR3 protein. In the table there are roughly 99,000 distinct CDR3 sequences, over 9% of which are singletons. The germline V and J ends were trimmed by 5 bases and 5 bases, with 10 bases remaining between them. Germline-derived CDR1 and CDR2 are MNHEY and SVGAGI. The CDR3 runs to 14 residues.

Sequenced sample: naive CD4+ T cells from blood. The rearrangement links TRBV6-5 to TRBJ1-6, with a possible D match to TRBD1 (6 bases). The origin of this receptor is a human donor in good health. CDR3 bases: TGTGCCAGCAGTGACAGGTCCCATAATTCACCCCTCCACTTT. It is translated as CASSDRSHNSPLHF.